These T cell receptor beta chains were read from a single sample in a study of T cells in Graves' hyperthyroidism and ophthalmopathy. MiXCR, applied by TCRdb to the multiplex PCR reads, yields one record per CDR3 protein. Among fewer than 650,000 distinct CDR3 sequences listed, 13% to 15% were seen once. Sequencing was done on a sample of blood. These receptors all come from a woman under 30 with Graves' ophthalmopathy. The CDR3 runs from the conserved cysteine through the conserved F or W. A D gene is named only where the DNA matches it firmly. Rows may omit the clone size; those that give it use once, few, many or a size class.

TRBJ2-3	TRBD2	.	TRBV10-3	CAISGGLAGGPGTDTQYF	TGTGCCATCAGTGGGGGACTAGCGGGAGGGCCTGGCACAGATACGCAGTATTTT
TRBJ1-1	.	many	TRBV9	CASSVAGSTTEAFF	TGTGCCAGCAGCGTAGCTGGGTCAACCACTGAAGCTTTCTTT
TRBJ2-7	.	many	TRBV30	CAWSVGQGRQYF	TGTGCCTGGAGTGTCGGGCAGGGCCGGCAGTACTTC
TRBJ1-6	.	few	TRBV12-3/TRBV12-4	CASSTALPGSLSSYNSPLHF	TGTGCCAGCAGTACTGCCCTCCCGGGCAGTTTGAGCTCCTATAATTCACCCCTCCACTTT
TRBJ2-1	TRBD2	.	TRBV2	CASSTGTSFLWTDNEQFF	TGTGCCAGCAGTACCGGGACTAGCTTCTTGTGGACAGACAATGAGCAGTTCTTC
TRBJ1-2	.	.	TRBV7-6	CASSSPGQPDGYTF	TGTGCCAGCAGCTCGCCGGGACAACCCGATGGCTACACCTTC
TRBJ2-3	.	.	TRBV9	CASSVVPVASADTQYF	TGTGCCAGCAGCGTAGTCCCCGTGGCGTCGGCAGATACGCAGTATTTT
TRBJ2-7	TRBD2	few	TRBV19	CASSISGSSTYEQYF	TGTGCCAGTAGTATTAGCGGGAGTAGCACGTACGAGCAGTACTTC
TRBJ1-1	.	few	TRBV12-3/TRBV12-4	CASSPSTGMTTEAFF	TGTGCCAGCAGTCCTTCTACAGGGATGACAACTGAAGCTTTCTTT
TRBJ2-7	.	.	TRBV7-9	CASSPNLDYEQYF	TGTGCCAGCAGCCCAAATCTAGATTACGAGCAGTACTTC
TRBJ2-1	.	many	TRBV20-1	CSARDHQGITNEQFF	TGCAGTGCTAGAGATCATCAGGGGATCACCAATGAGCAGTTCTTC
TRBJ1-1	.	.	TRBV12-3/TRBV12-4	CASSQVHGFEKDKMNTEAFF	TGTGCCAGCAGCCAGGTCCACGGTTTCGAGAAGGACAAAATGAACACTGAAGCTTTCTTT
TRBJ2-7	TRBD1	many	TRBV12-5	CASGLVDRESYEQYF	TGTGCTAGTGGTTTGGTGGACAGGGAGTCCTACGAGCAGTACTTC
TRBJ2-3	.	.	TRBV2	CASTRNFNTQYF	TGTGCCAGCACCCGAAACTTCAATACGCAGTATTTT
TRBJ1-2	.	many	TRBV29-1	CSVVSRGPNYGYTF	TGCAGCGTTGTGAGTAGAGGACCTAACTATGGCTACACCTTC